A single sample gave rise to the 20 T cell receptor beta chains below, sequenced in a study of blood T cell repertoires in COVID-19. TCRdb's copy holds only in-frame clones and misses some; the assay was immunoSEQ multiplex PCR. The table includes about 73,000 clones, 89% detected once. Specimen: peripheral blood. The receptors were gathered from a man older than 75 with acute or convalescent COVID-19.

This chain's CDR3 is CASRPYRGRNYGYTF. CDR3 in DNA: TGTGCCAGCAGGCCGTACAGGGGGCGAAACTATGGCTACACCTTC. The gene calls are TRBV11-2 and TRBJ1-2; 9 bases are a match to TRBD1. With 6 bases clipped from V and 2 bases from J, the junction kept 7 bases outside the gene matches. The CDR3 has 15 amino acids. From germline, CDR1 is SGHAT and CDR2 FQNNGV.

The V gene is TRBV21-1, the J gene TRBJ2-1; the table's D call TRBD1 went unverified against the DNA. TRBV21-1 is a listed pseudogene. The CDR3 spans 15 residues. The CDR3 DNA reads TGTGCCAGCAGCAAAGCCCAGACAGTACACAATGAGCAGTTCTTC. It yields the protein CASSKAQTVHNEQFF.

J is TRBJ1-6 and V is TRBV27; D gene unclear. Trimming took 2 bases from V and 8 from J, leaving 7 bases between them. This CDR3 spans 13 amino acids. Germline values: CDR1 MNHEY, CDR2 SMNVEV (reference sequence). CDR3 bases: TGTGCCAGCAGTTTAGTTCCGGATTCACCCCTCCACTTT. Encoded protein: CASSLVPDSPLHF.

In its sample, this clone was seen once. The rearrangement links TRBV27 to TRBJ1-2; a weak D match, TRBD1 (6 bases). The CDR3 has 14 residues. V was pared by 4 bases and J by 8 bases, with 17 bases between. The germline gives CDR1 MNHEY, CDR2 SMNVEV (reference sequence). CDR3 loop: CASSSPQGGGGYTF. CDR3 coding DNA: TGTGCCAGCAGTTCGCCACAGGGTGGAGGAGGCTACACCTTC.

This chain connects TRBV14 to TRBJ1-2; 8 positions match TRBD1. Germline V gives CDR1 SGHDN, CDR2 FVKESK. With V trimmed by 4 bases and J by 8 bases, 12 bases remained unmatched. This CDR3 is built from 15 residues. CDR3 nucleotide sequence: TGTGCCAGCAGCCCTTACTTTCCAGGGGGCGAAGGCTACACCTTC. Amino acid sequence: CASSPYFPGGEGYTF.

This clone was seen just once. The J gene is TRBJ2-7, the V gene TRBV5-1, with 7 nucleotides matching TRBD1. The CDR3 spans 14 residues. J lost 3 bases, V lost 0 bases, and 3 bases had no gene match. Germline CDR1 is SGHRS and CDR2 is YFSETQ. CDR3: CASSLDGTDYEQYF. The DNA of the CDR3 is TGCGCCAGCAGCTTGGATGGGACAGACTACGAGCAGTACTTC.

This clone was counted only a few times. The rearrangement joins TRBV18 to TRBJ2-1; 8 bases line up with TRBD1. CDR1 is KGHSH, CDR2 LQKENI, per germline. The CDR3 is 14 amino acids. V was pared by 3 bases and J by 7 bases, with 5 bases of the junction left unmatched. As DNA, the CDR3 is TGTGCCAGCTCACCCCAGGGGGCGAATAATGAGCAGTTCTTC. It translates to CASSPQGANNEQFF.

V and J are TRBV18 and TRBJ1-1, with D hard to call. The CDR3 extends over 12 amino acids. The germline gives CDR1 KGHSH, CDR2 LQKENI. V was pared by 3 bases and J by 1 base, with 3 bases between. CDR3 sequence: CASSPQNTEAFF. The CDR3, as DNA: TGTGCCAGCTCACCTCAGAACACTGAAGCTTTCTTT.

The CDR3 here is CASSEALGTEAFF. The CDR3 DNA sequence: TGTGCCAGCAGTGAAGCGCTAGGAACTGAAGCTTTCTTT. The chain is built from TRBV6-1 and TRBJ1-1; D call uncertain. The CDR3 extends over 13 amino acids. V was trimmed by 0 bases and J by 5 bases, leaving 7 bases between them. Germline CDR1 MNHNS, CDR2 SASEGT.

The genes are TRBV2 and TRBJ1-1, with 8 bases matching TRBD1. After removal of 4 bases from V and 5 bases from J, the junction contained 6 bases not matched to a gene. CDR3 length: 14 residues. The V gene's germline CDR1 is SNHLY and CDR2 FYNNEI. This CDR3 reads CASSAYTGGTEAFF. CDR3 bases: TGTGCCAGCAGTGCCTATACAGGGGGGACTGAAGCTTTCTTT.

The V and J genes are TRBV20-1 and TRBJ2-1; D possibly corresponds to TRBD1 (6 bases). The CDR3 covers 10 residues. Germline lookup yields CDR1 DFQATT and CDR2 SNEGSKA (reference sequence). V dropped 3 bases and J dropped 11 bases, with 8 bases sitting between them. The CDR3 sequence is CSASRGQQFF. The CDR3 nucleotides read TGCAGTGCTAGCAGGGGCCAGCAGTTCTTC.

The V gene is TRBV9, the J gene TRBJ2-1; weak D call: TRBD2 (6 bases). This CDR3 is built from 17 residues. Germline values: CDR1 SGDLS, CDR2 YYNGEE. V was pared by 3 bases and J by 1 base, with 17 bases between. CDR3 in amino acids: CASSGGWGEASYNEQFF. As DNA, the CDR3 is TGTGCCAGCAGCGGTGGATGGGGGGAGGCTTCCTACAATGAGCAGTTCTTC.

This sequence joins TRBV27 and TRBJ2-5; 11 nucleotides align to TRBD1. Germline V gene lookup returns CDR1 MNHEY and CDR2 SMNVEV (reference sequence). V shed 3 bases, J shed 2 bases, and the junction held 2 bases outside the gene matches. This CDR3 has 15 amino acids. The DNA for the CDR3 is TGTGCCAGCAGTTTGGGACAGGGGGGACAAGAGACCCAGTACTTC. It yields the protein CASSLGQGGQETQYF.

V gene TRBV3-1 (or the pseudogene TRBV3-2) combines with J gene TRBJ1-2, with TRBD1 matching over 7 bases. V dropped 2 bases and J dropped 4; count of bases not matched to a gene: 4. This CDR3 comprises 14 residues. Per germline, CDR1 LGHDT and CDR2 YNNKEL (reference sequence). This CDR3 reads CASSQPGQSYGYTF. The CDR3 DNA follows: TGTGCCAGCAGCCAACCGGGACAGTCCTATGGCTACACCTTC.

The rearrangement joins TRBV19 to TRBJ1-5, with D perhaps matching TRBD1 (6 bases). The CDR3 is 13 residues long. Germline V gene sequence: CDR1 LNHDA, CDR2 SQIVND (reference sequence). Trimming removed 5 bases at V and 6 bases at J, with 11 bases between. The CDR3 bases are TGTGCCAGTAGTTCCACAGGGAGTCAGCCCCAGCATTTT. It encodes CASSSTGSQPQHF.

V and J are TRBV19 and TRBJ1-2; 11 nucleotides match TRBD1. The V and J ends lost 10 bases and 3 bases, in that order; junction bases with no gene match: 4. Germline V gene data show CDR1 as LNHDA and CDR2 as SQIVND (reference sequence). The CDR3 is 13 residues long. The CDR3 DNA reads TGTGCCACCGGACAGGGGGCTTACTATGGCTACACCTTC. This translates into CATGQGAYYGYTF.

The chain couples TRBV24-1 to TRBJ2-2, with D tentatively TRBD1 (5 bases). V lost 2 bases, J lost 6 bases, and 9 bases lay in between. Germline CDR1 reads KGHDR; CDR2 reads SFDVKD. This CDR3 region has 14 residues. CDR3 in amino acids: CATSDYRIAGELFF. For the CDR3, the DNA is TGTGCCACCAGTGATTACAGGATCGCCGGGGAGCTGTTTTTT.

This chain uses TRBV5-5 with TRBJ2-3; a weak D match, TRBD1 (6 bases). The CDR3 sequence is 15 residues long. The germline gives CDR1 SGHKS, CDR2 YYEKEE (reference sequence). Trimming shortened V by 4 bases and J by 4 bases, and 16 bases separated the two germline ends. The CDR3 loop is CASSPRTAPPDTQYF. The CDR3 bases are TGTGCCAGCAGCCCAAGGACAGCTCCCCCAGATACGCAGTATTTT.

The rearrangement uses TRBV2 and TRBJ2-5; possibly TRBD2 for D (5 bases). This CDR3 region has 12 residues. CDR1 and CDR2 from the germline V gene are SNHLY and FYNNEI. V dropped 2 bases and J dropped 14 bases, with 15 bases sitting between them. CDR3 bases: TGTGCCAGCAGTGAATCCCCGGGAATCCCCTACTTC. Translated: CASSESPGIPYF.

The chain uses TRBV27 and TRBJ2-5; TRBD2 agrees at 7 bases. The CDR3 loop spans 14 amino acids. With 3 bases clipped from V and 6 bases from J, the junction kept 7 bases outside the gene matches. Germline V gives CDR1 MNHEY, CDR2 SMNVEV (reference sequence). CDR3 in amino acids: CASSLVRGSQTQYF. CDR3 nucleotides: TGTGCCAGCAGTTTGGTGCGCGGGAGTCAGACCCAGTACTTC.